These 6 T cell receptor beta chains came from one sample sequenced in a study of blood T cell repertoires in COVID-19. Libraries were prepared by immunoSEQ multiplex PCR; TCRdb keeps only in-frame clonotypes and omits some of them. This table holds about 110,000 clones, over 60% found once. The specimen was peripheral blood. These receptors were taken from a woman older than 75 with active or convalescent COVID-19.

The genes are TRBV5-8 and TRBJ2-1; the D gene is possibly TRBD2 (6 bases). V lost 4 bases, J lost 7 bases, and 24 bases lay in between. The CDR3 spans 17 residues. Germline loops: CDR1 SGHTS, CDR2 YDEGEE. Here the CDR3 reads CASSRGTSAQVWNEQFF. The CDR3 DNA follows: TGTGCCAGCAGCCGAGGGACTTCCGCCCAGGTTTGGAATGAGCAGTTCTTC.

V usage is TRBV27 and J usage is TRBJ1-5; 10 nucleotides line up with TRBD1. Trimming cost V 5 bases and J 2 bases; bases outside gene matches: 9. In germline, CDR1 is MNHEY, CDR2 SMNVEV (reference sequence). The CDR3 has 17 amino acids. In DNA, the CDR3 is TGTGCCAGCAGTCGAGCCGGGACAGGGGCCGGCAATCAGCCCCAGCATTTT. It yields the protein CASSRAGTGAGNQPQHF.

This clone was seen once. The chain employs TRBV28 and TRBJ1-5, with no clear D. The CDR3 is 14 residues long. CDR1 and CDR2 from the germline V gene are MDHEN and SYDVKM. Trimming stripped 2 bases from V and 2 bases from J, with 7 bases between. CDR3 nucleotide sequence: TGTGCCAGCAGTTTACAGTTTGGCAATCAGCCCCAGCATTTT. Protein product: CASSLQFGNQPQHF.

The chain couples TRBV11-2 to TRBJ2-7; D perhaps matches TRBD2 (6 bases). Germline CDR1 is SGHAT and CDR2 is FQNNGV. Trimming removed 1 base from V and 1 base from J, with 17 bases in between. The CDR3 extends over 17 amino acids. CDR3 protein: CASSLGWGGDSSYEQYF. The CDR3 coding sequence is TGTGCCAGCAGCTTAGGCTGGGGCGGGGACTCGTCCTACGAGCAGTACTTC. The full variable domain, in which reference TRBV11-2 and TRBJ2-7 provide the parts outside the CDR3, is EAGVAQSPRYKIIEKRQSVAFWCNPISGHATLYWYQQILGQGPKLLIQFQNNGVVDDSQLPKDRFSAERLKGVDSTLKIQPAKLEDSAVYLCASSLGWGGDSSYEQYFGPGTRLTVT.

The chain employs TRBV5-6 and TRBJ2-3; D might be TRBD1 (5 bases). V gave up 4 bases and J gave up 2 bases, with 17 bases separating them. CDR1 and CDR2 from the germline V gene are SGHDT and YYEEEE. This CDR3 has 16 residues. The CDR3 DNA reads TGTGCCAGCAGCGCGACCAGGGAAAGGTTCACAGATACGCAGTATTTT. Its translation is CASSATRERFTDTQYF.

V is TRBV30 and J is TRBJ2-7; TRBD1 agrees at 8 bases. The trim removed 5 bases at V and 4 bases at J, leaving 10 bases unmatched. Germline values: CDR1 GTSNPN, CDR2 SVGIG (reference sequence). This CDR3 has 14 residues. The CDR3 here is CAWPPGQESYEQYF. The CDR3 bases are TGTGCCTGGCCCCCGGGACAGGAGTCTTACGAGCAGTACTTC.